These 24 T cell receptor beta chains originate from one sample sequenced in a study of shared clonotypes between healthy human individuals. Sequenced by immunoSEQ multiplex PCR; TCRdb stores in-frame clones only, minus some. The sample lists over 1.4 million clones, 95% to 97% occurring once. The sequencing sample was made of naive CD4+ T cells sorted from blood. The subset was: CD45RA+ positively selected. The receptors derive from a man between 25 and 39 years old in good health.

Turning to this clone: The same CDR3 arises from other DNA sequences in this sample as well. The V and J genes are TRBV7-2 and TRBJ2-1; D is unresolved. Trimming took 1 base from V and 0 from J, leaving 7 bases between them. The germline CDR1 and CDR2 sequences are SGHTA and FQGNSA. CDR3 length: 15 residues. CDR3 bases: TGTGCCAGCAGCTTAGGGGAAAGCTCCTACAATGAGCAGTTCTTC. Protein sequence: CASSLGESSYNEQFF.

This chain links TRBV9 with TRBJ2-2; 12 bases match TRBD1. Germline trimming cut 3 bases from V and 6 bases from J; bases unmatched to any gene: 6. CDR1 and CDR2 (germline): SGDLS, YYNGEE. CDR3 length: 16 amino acids. The CDR3 is CASSAGTGGASGELFF. The CDR3 DNA reads TGTGCCAGCAGCGCTGGGACAGGGGGCGCATCCGGGGAGCTGTTTTTT.

The chain employs TRBV11-3 and TRBJ2-7, with 12 bases lining up with TRBD2. Germline V CDR1 and CDR2: SGHNT, YENEEA. CDR3 length: 15 residues. Unmatched junction bases numbered 6, after V lost 5 bases and J lost 4 bases. CDR3 protein: CASSNGLAGTYEQYF. The CDR3 DNA follows: TGTGCCAGCAGCAACGGACTAGCGGGAACGTACGAGCAGTACTTC.

The chain is built from TRBV5-1 and TRBJ1-1; the D gene is possibly TRBD1 (5 bases). Germline V gene sequence: CDR1 SGHRS, CDR2 YFSETQ. V gave up 4 bases and J gave up 0 bases, with 13 bases separating them. The CDR3 contains 15 residues. CDR3 coding DNA: TGCGCCAGCAGCCCCTCCGGGACCCTGAACACTGAAGCTTTCTTT. The encoded protein is CASSPSGTLNTEAFF.

This clone was detected only a few times. DNA of the CDR3: TGTGCCAGCAGTGAGGGGCAGTGGGAAAAACTGTTTTTT. Translating gives CASSEGQWEKLFF. The gene calls are TRBV28 and TRBJ1-4; possible D gene TRBD1, 5 bases. The germline V gene encodes CDR1 MDHEN and CDR2 SYDVKM. The V gene lost 5 bases and the J gene lost 8 bases, with 12 bases spanning the gap. This CDR3 is built from 13 residues.

This clone was seen a single time. Other DNA sequences in this specimen translate into the identical CDR3. The chain carries TRBV5-1 and TRBJ2-7; the D is unclear. Trimming removed 0 bases at V and 0 bases at J, with 4 bases between. The germline gives CDR1 SGHRS, CDR2 YFSETQ. This CDR3 region has 13 residues. CDR3 protein: CASSLAYSYEQYF. For the CDR3, the DNA is TGCGCCAGCAGCTTGGCCTACTCCTACGAGCAGTACTTC.

The rearrangement links TRBV6-5 to TRBJ2-1, with TRBD2 matching over 7 bases. The ends lost 6 bases at V and 5 bases at J; junction bases unmatched: 7. The CDR3 runs 14 residues. The germline CDR1 and CDR2 sequences are MNHEY and SVGAGI. The CDR3 DNA follows: TGTGCCAGCAGGGGACTAAGGAATGACAATGAGCAGTTCTTC. Translating it yields CASRGLRNDNEQFF.

J is TRBJ1-2 and V is TRBV6-5; maybe TRBD1 (5 bases). There are 14 residues in the CDR3. Trimming cost V 1 base and J 4 bases, with 10 bases left between them. Germline CDR1 MNHEY, CDR2 SVGAGI. Written as DNA, the CDR3 is TGTGCCAGCAGTTACTATTCCGGGGGCTATGGCTACACCTTC. This encodes CASSYYSGGYGYTF.

V gene TRBV20-1 combines with J gene TRBJ2-4; D is unresolved. Trimming left V 5 bases short and J 11 bases short, with 13 bases between. The CDR3 spans 11 residues. Germline V lookup: CDR1 DFQATT, CDR2 SNEGSKA (reference sequence). Written as DNA, the CDR3 is TGCAGTGCTTGGGATCTCGCATTTCAGTACTTC. Its protein product is CSAWDLAFQYF.

This clone is a singleton in its sample. The V call is TRBV7-6, the J call TRBJ2-6; D remains unclear. Trimming pared 4 bases from V and 1 base from J, leaving 17 bases between. This CDR3 is 18 amino acids long. Per the germline V gene, CDR1 is SGHVS and CDR2 is FNYEAQ. CDR3 in amino acids: CASSSAGPRESGANVLTF. The CDR3 DNA reads TGTGCCAGCAGCTCCGCCGGGCCCCGCGAATCTGGGGCCAACGTCCTGACTTTC.

The chain carries TRBV27 and TRBJ1-4, with no clear D. The CDR3 loop spans 12 amino acids. V lost 6 bases and J 5 bases, leaving 7 bases between the germline ends. CDR1 MNHEY and CDR2 SMNVEV come from the germline V gene (reference sequence). The CDR3 bases are TGTGCCAGCAGCAAAAGGAATGAAAAACTGTTTTTT. It translates to CASSKRNEKLFF. Combining the CDR3 with reference TRBV27 and TRBJ1-4 gives the whole variable domain EAQVTQNPRYLITVTGKKLTVTCSQNMNHEYMSWYRQDPGLGLRQIYYSMNVEVTDKGDVPEGYKVSRKEKRNFPLILESPSPNQTSLYFCASSKRNEKLFFGSGTQLSVL.

CDR3 bases: TGTGCCAGCAGGTCTAAATTCTCACTAGATCAGCCCCAGCATTTT. Its translation is CASRSKFSLDQPQHF. This chain connects TRBV5-4 to TRBJ1-5; D is ambiguous. The ends were cut back, 5 bases at V and 5 bases at J, with 17 bases in the middle. CDR3 size: 15 residues. Germline V gene data show CDR1 as SGHNT and CDR2 as YYREEE (reference sequence).

The genes are TRBV28 and TRBJ2-1, with D possibly matching TRBD2 (5 bases). CDR3 size: 15 residues. The germline V gene encodes CDR1 MDHEN and CDR2 SYDVKM. Trimming took 6 bases from V and 0 from J, leaving 12 bases between them. The CDR3 sequence: CASRLPGSSYNEQFF. CDR3 nucleotide sequence: TGTGCCAGCAGGCTACCGGGGAGCTCCTACAATGAGCAGTTCTTC.

This chain joins TRBV7-9 and TRBJ2-3; D is undetermined. The CDR3 consists of 15 residues. V was trimmed by 2 bases and J by 6 bases, leaving 15 bases between them. CDR1 SEHNR and CDR2 FQNEAQ come from the germline V gene (reference sequence). The DNA of the CDR3 is TGTGCCAGCAGCTTAAGGGTTGGCCCGGCGGATACGCAGTATTTT. Amino acids: CASSLRVGPADTQYF.

This chain joins TRBV2 and TRBJ1-4; the D gene is possibly TRBD1 (6 bases). The CDR3 extends over 15 amino acids. Germline V gives CDR1 SNHLY, CDR2 FYNNEI. V lost 7 bases, J lost 7 bases, and 19 bases lay in between. CDR3 protein: CASIFRGRIGEKLFF. In DNA, the CDR3 is TGTGCCAGCATATTCAGGGGCCGTATTGGTGAAAAACTGTTTTTT.

The chain is built from TRBV7-2 and TRBJ1-1; weak D call: TRBD1 (6 bases). The CDR3 spans 16 residues. Germline CDR1 is SGHTA and CDR2 is FQGNSA. V lost 1 base to trimming and J lost 0 bases, with 12 bases between them. The CDR3 bases are TGTGCCAGCAGCTTAGGAGGACAGATACTGAACACTGAAGCTTTCTTT. Protein: CASSLGGQILNTEAFF.

The chain joins TRBV7-9 to TRBJ2-1; 7 positions match TRBD1. CDR1 and CDR2 (germline): SEHNR, FQNEAQ (reference sequence). CDR3 length: 14 residues. J was trimmed by 11 bases and V by 4 bases; bases with no gene match: 11. CDR3 nucleotides: TGTGCCAGCAGCTCAAGACAGGGAAAGCATAAGCAGTTCTTC. Its translation is CASSSRQGKHKQFF. Full variable domain (missing parts from reference TRBV7-9 and TRBJ2-1): DTGVSQNPRHKITKRGQNVTFRCDPISEHNRLYWYRQTLGQGPEFLTYFQNEAQLEKSRLLSDRFSAERPKGSFSTLEIQRTEQGDSAMYLCASSSRQGKHKQFFGPGTRLTVL.

The rearrangement uses TRBV7-9 and TRBJ1-4; TRBD1 matches at 8 bases. The ends lost 4 bases at V and 2 bases at J; junction bases unmatched: 6. Per germline, CDR1 SEHNR and CDR2 FQNEAQ (reference sequence). This CDR3 is 16 amino acids long. This chain's CDR3 is CASSSTGEETNEKLFF. The CDR3, as DNA: TGTGCCAGCAGCTCGACAGGGGAAGAGACTAATGAAAAACTGTTTTTT.

Comments on this clone: The same CDR3 can be traced to other DNA sequences in this sample. The V call is TRBV5-1, the J call TRBJ2-1; D is unresolved. The V end lost 0 bases, the J end lost 4 bases, and 5 bases lay between the germline ends. Germline-derived CDR1 and CDR2 are SGHRS and YFSETQ. The CDR3 consists of 13 residues. The CDR3 region has the DNA TGCGCCAGCAGCTTGGCGGTTTACAATGAGCAGTTCTTC. This encodes CASSLAVYNEQFF.

V usage is TRBV6-1 and J usage is TRBJ2-3, with 8 bases that match TRBD2. This CDR3 contains 17 residues. V dropped 1 base and J dropped 2; count of bases not matched to a gene: 8. CDR1 and CDR2 from the germline V gene are MNHNS and SASEGT. The CDR3 here is CASSEVSASGYTDTQYF. CDR3 nucleotide sequence: TGTGCCAGCAGTGAAGTTTCGGCTAGCGGGTACACAGATACGCAGTATTTT.

The chain joins TRBV7-2 to TRBJ2-3; D possibly corresponds to TRBD2 (6 bases). Trimming shortened V by 5 bases and J by 0 bases, and 12 bases separated the two germline ends. Looked up from germline, CDR1 is SGHTA and CDR2 is FQGNSA. This CDR3 spans 15 amino acids. The CDR3 nucleotides are TGTGCCAGCAGCCGTACCGGGACTAGCACAGATACGCAGTATTTT. This gives the protein CASSRTGTSTDTQYF.

The chain employs TRBV5-8 and TRBJ2-7, with D possibly being TRBD1 or TRBD2 (5 bases each). CDR3 length equals 16 residues. Germline CDR1 reads SGHTS; CDR2 reads YDEGEE. Trimming removed 0 bases from V and 4 bases from J, with 17 bases in between. The CDR3 DNA reads as TGTGCCAGCAGCTTGGCTAGGGGCCTTGGAGGTTACGAGCAGTACTTC. Translation gives CASSLARGLGGYEQYF.

The gene calls are TRBV7-9 and TRBJ2-5, with TRBD2 matching over 13 bases. Trimming took 5 bases from V and 3 from J; bases not matched to a gene: 3. In germline, CDR1 is SEHNR, CDR2 FQNEAQ (reference sequence). This CDR3 spans 15 amino acids. CDR3: CASSRTSGSKETQYF. In nucleotides, the CDR3 is TGTGCCAGCAGCCGGACTAGCGGGAGTAAAGAGACCCAGTACTTC.

V gene TRBV7-9 combines with J gene TRBJ2-3; D gene uncertain. Looked up from germline, CDR1 is SEHNR and CDR2 is FQNEAQ (reference sequence). Trimming took off 3 bases at V and 4 bases at J, with 8 bases between the two ends. There are 13 residues in the CDR3. The CDR3 region has the DNA TGTGCCAGCAGCTTCTCTGGGGCAGATACGCAGTATTTT. It encodes CASSFSGADTQYF.